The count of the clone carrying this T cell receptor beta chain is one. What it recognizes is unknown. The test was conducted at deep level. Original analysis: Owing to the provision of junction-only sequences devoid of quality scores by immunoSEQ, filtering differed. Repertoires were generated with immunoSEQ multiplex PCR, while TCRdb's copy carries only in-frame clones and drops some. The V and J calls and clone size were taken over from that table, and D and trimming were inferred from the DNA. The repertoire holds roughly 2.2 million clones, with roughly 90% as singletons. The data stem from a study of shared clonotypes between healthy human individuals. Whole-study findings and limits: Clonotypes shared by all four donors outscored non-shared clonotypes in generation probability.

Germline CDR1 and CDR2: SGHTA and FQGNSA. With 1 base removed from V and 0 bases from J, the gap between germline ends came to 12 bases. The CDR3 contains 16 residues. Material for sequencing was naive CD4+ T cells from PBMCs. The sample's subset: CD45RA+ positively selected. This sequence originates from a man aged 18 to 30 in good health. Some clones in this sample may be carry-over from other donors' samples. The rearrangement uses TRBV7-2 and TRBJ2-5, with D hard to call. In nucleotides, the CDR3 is TGTGCCAGCAGCTTAGGTTCCGGGCTGTACCAAGAGACCCAGTACTTC. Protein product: CASSLGSGLYQETQYF.